The 30 T cell receptor beta chains below all came from one sample that was sequenced in a study of T-cell memory formation after mild COVID-19. TCRdb called the 5' RACE reads again in MiXCR, with one record for every CDR3 protein. Of fewer than 250,000 distinct CDR3 sequences in the sample, over 9.5% were seen once. Sequencing was done on a sample of PBMCs or a T cell subset sorted from them (not recorded which). All receptors derive from a man aged 18 to 29 who had mild COVID-19 (a few samples of this study predate the infection). Cell type and time point are not known.

The J gene is TRBJ2-1, the V gene TRBV29-1; 10 bases are a match to TRBD2. The V gene's germline CDR1 is SQVTM and CDR2 ANQGSEA. J lost 3 bases, V lost 7 bases, and 6 bases had no gene match. This CDR3 spans 14 amino acids. CDR3 residues: CSDLLAGNYNEQFF. The CDR3 coding sequence is TGCAGCGACTTACTAGCGGGAAACTACAATGAGCAGTTCTTC.

This chain connects TRBV5-1 to TRBJ1-5; 8 bases are shared with TRBD1. V lost 4 bases to trimming and J lost 10 bases; unmatched junction nucleotides: 10. In germline, CDR1 is SGHRS, CDR2 YFSETQ. This CDR3 has 14 residues. CDR3 in DNA: TGCGCCAGCAGCCCGGGACAGGCAGGACGCCCCCAGCATTTT. As protein: CASSPGQAGRPQHF.

This clonotype was recorded at least ten times. The chain joins TRBV3-2 to TRBJ2-7. TRBV3-2 is a recognized pseudogene. The CDR3 has 13 residues. The CDR3 sequence is CASSQDGDYEQYV. The CDR3 DNA follows: TGTGCCAGCAGCCAAGACGGAGACTACGAGCAGTACGTC.

The sample holds many counts of this clonotype. The rearrangement joins TRBV3-1 to TRBJ2-1, with a tentative D call TRBD2 (6 bases). This CDR3 contains 15 residues. Looked up from germline, CDR1 is LGHDT and CDR2 is YNNKEL (reference sequence). Trimming pared 0 bases from V and 4 bases from J, leaving 10 bases between. CDR3 loop: CASSQDTGGYNEQFF. The CDR3 DNA reads TGTGCCAGCAGCCAAGATACTGGGGGGTACAATGAGCAGTTCTTC.

This clonotype was seen a handful of times. The J gene is TRBJ1-2, the V gene TRBV3-1; 7 nucleotides agree with TRBD1. This CDR3 is 16 amino acids long. Germline-derived CDR1 and CDR2 are LGHDT and YNNKEL (reference sequence). Trimming removed 3 bases from V and 4 bases from J; junction bases left unmatched: 11. Here the CDR3 reads CASSHGDSGTAYGYTF. DNA for the CDR3: TGTGCCAGCAGCCACGGAGACTCCGGGACAGCCTATGGCTACACCTTC.

V gene TRBV4-3 combines with J gene TRBJ2-1; possibly TRBD2 for D (6 bases). CDR3 length: 17 residues. V was trimmed by 0 bases and J by 8 bases, leaving 20 bases between them. The V gene's germline CDR1 is LGHNA and CDR2 YSLEER. The CDR3 nucleotides are TGCGCCAGCAGCCAAGATCATGCGTGGGGAGGAACCCATGAGCAGTTCTTC. Its translation is CASSQDHAWGGTHEQFF.

This chain links TRBV5-4 with TRBJ2-7; D is undetermined. Germline lookup yields CDR1 SGHNT and CDR2 YYREEE (reference sequence). CDR3 length: 12 amino acids. V lost 2 bases and J 6 bases, leaving 9 bases between the germline ends. This CDR3 reads CASSFSGAEQYF. CDR3 bases: TGTGCCAGCAGCTTTTCGGGCGCCGAGCAGTACTTC.

This clonotype was counted a few times. The chain couples TRBV20-1 to TRBJ2-1; D possibly corresponds to TRBD1 (6 bases). V shed 4 bases and J shed 12 bases, with 13 bases lying between them. The length of the CDR3 is 11 residues. The V gene's germline CDR1 is DFQATT and CDR2 SNEGSKA (reference sequence). CDR3 sequence reads: CSAKDREGQFF. In DNA form, the CDR3 reads TGCAGTGCTAAGGACAGAGAAGGGCAGTTCTTC.

The chain recombines TRBV2 with TRBJ1-2; D gene uncertain. V lost 4 bases to trimming and J lost 5 bases, with 11 bases between them. The CDR3 has 13 amino acids. Germline-derived CDR1 and CDR2 are SNHLY and FYNNEI. CDR3 DNA: TGTGCCAGCAGTGCCGGAGTCGATTATGGCTACACCTTC. This gives the protein CASSAGVDYGYTF.

V is TRBV21-1 and J is TRBJ2-7. TRBV21-1 is a known pseudogene. The CDR3 spans 11 residues. CDR3 sequence reads: CASSRDSGQYV. The CDR3 nucleotides are TGTGCCAGCAGCAGAGACAGTGGGCAGTACGTC.

There are a few counts of this clonotype. The chain recombines TRBV19 with TRBJ1-6; TRBD1 agrees at 8 bases. V lost 6 bases and J lost 10; bases outside the gene matches: 5. This CDR3 contains 13 residues. Germline V gene data show CDR1 as LNHDA and CDR2 as SQIVND (reference sequence). The CDR3 DNA reads TGTGCCAGTAGCCAGACAGGGGAATCACCCCTCCACTTT. Protein product: CASSQTGESPLHF. The full variable domain, in which reference TRBV19 and TRBJ1-6 provide the parts outside the CDR3, is DGGITQSPKYLFRKEGQNVTLSCEQNLNHDAMYWYRQDPGQGLRLIYYSQIVNDFQKGDIAEGYSVSREKKESFPLTVTSAQKNPTAFYLCASSQTGESPLHFGNGTRLTVT.

The table lists this clonotype with many counts. The chain uses TRBV4-1 and TRBJ1-1, with 8 bases fitting TRBD1. The V gene's germline CDR1 is MGHRA and CDR2 YSYEKL. V lost 1 base to trimming and J lost 3 bases; unmatched junction nucleotides: 7. The CDR3 runs 16 residues. The CDR3: CASSQGTGRGDTEAFF. DNA of the CDR3: TGCGCCAGCAGCCAAGGGACAGGGAGAGGGGACACTGAAGCTTTCTTT.

V gene TRBV28 combines with J gene TRBJ2-1; TRBD1 aligns across 9 bases. The length of the CDR3 is 15 residues. After removal of 7 bases from V and 1 base from J, the junction contained 5 bases not matched to a gene. Germline assignment: CDR1 MDHEN and CDR2 SYDVKM. DNA for the CDR3: TGTGCCAGCATATCACAGGGGGCGTCCTACAATGAGCAGTTCTTC. Its translation is CASISQGASYNEQFF.

The CDR3 loop is CASSWGWEGAYNEQFF. CDR3 DNA sequence: TGCGCCAGCAGCTGGGGGTGGGAGGGCGCGTACAATGAGCAGTTCTTC. The chain links TRBV5-1 to TRBJ2-1, with 7 bases identical to TRBD2. CDR1 and CDR2 (germline): SGHRS, YFSETQ. Trimming cost V 3 bases and J 4 bases; bases outside gene matches: 10. The length of the CDR3 is 16 residues.

The chain has TRBV7-2 and TRBJ2-1, with 9 bases aligning to TRBD2. Germline assignment: CDR1 SGHTA and CDR2 FQGNSA. The J segment lost 3 bases and the V segment lost 8 bases, leaving 2 bases of the junction unmatched. This CDR3 is built from 13 residues. CDR3 coding DNA: TGTGCCAGCGGGCGGGGGGGCTACAATGAGCAGTTCTTC. As protein: CASGRGGYNEQFF.

This clonotype appeared many times. The rearrangement joins TRBV5-5 to TRBJ1-1, with no clear D. The CDR3 covers 15 residues. V was shortened by 4 bases and J by 2 bases, with 15 bases between the two germline ends. Germline-derived CDR1 and CDR2 are SGHKS and YYEKEE (reference sequence). CDR3 bases: TGTGCCAGCAGCCTGGGCTGGGTCCAAAACACTGAAGCTTTCTTT. Translation gives CASSLGWVQNTEAFF.

In its sample, this clonotype was seen a few times. The V and J genes are TRBV6-6 and TRBJ2-2, with 10 bases aligning to TRBD1. The CDR3 is made up of 15 amino acids. V lost 6 bases, J lost 6 bases, and 7 bases stayed unmatched. Per germline, CDR1 MNHNY and CDR2 SVGAGI (reference sequence). The CDR3, as DNA: TGTGCCAGCAGGGGAGACAGGGGGCTCGCCGGGGAGCTGTTTTTT. The encoded protein is CASRGDRGLAGELFF.

This clonotype was counted ten times or more. This chain joins TRBV5-1 and TRBJ2-1, with D perhaps matching TRBD1 or TRBD2 (6 bases each). The CDR3 has 16 residues. Germline values: CDR1 SGHRS, CDR2 YFSETQ. V lost 1 base and J 1 base, leaving 12 bases between the germline ends. DNA of the CDR3: TGCGCCAGCAGCTTGTTAAGGGGGGCTTCCTACAATGAGCAGTTCTTC. This sequence encodes CASSLLRGASYNEQFF.

The CDR3 region is CASSPSGSSTDTQYF. As DNA, the CDR3 is TGTGCCAGCAGCCCTAGCGGGTCGAGCACAGATACGCAGTATTTT. The chain joins TRBV7-3 to TRBJ2-3; 8 bases line up with TRBD2. V trimming: 5 bases; J trimming: 0 bases; junction bases outside the gene matches: 4. The CDR3 has 15 residues. Germline values: CDR1 SGHTA, CDR2 FQGTGA.

The rearrangement uses TRBV6-2 or TRBV6-3 and TRBJ1-5; D is perhaps TRBD1 (5 bases). The CDR3 sequence is 15 residues long. Looked up from germline, CDR1 is MNHEY and CDR2 is SVGEGT. V was clipped by 2 bases and J by 1 base, with 9 bases between them. The CDR3 nucleotides are TGTGCCAGCAGTTACGGCGGGGGAAGCAATCAGCCCCAGCATTTT. Residues: CASSYGGGSNQPQHF.

This clonotype was counted at least ten times. The chain carries TRBV7-8 and TRBJ2-1, with 9 bases matching TRBD2. V lost 4 bases and J lost 2; bases outside the gene matches: 12. Per germline, CDR1 SGHVS and CDR2 FQNEAQ. This CDR3 comprises 18 residues. In DNA, the CDR3 is TGTGCCAGCAGCTATGGCGGGGGGGCCGAATTCACCTACAATGAGCAGTTCTTC. It translates to CASSYGGGAEFTYNEQFF.

This chain uses TRBV19 with TRBJ2-3; perhaps TRBD2 as D (7 bases). The germline V gene has CDR1 LNHDA and CDR2 SQIVND (reference sequence). V dropped 7 bases and J dropped 2 bases, with 16 bases sitting between them. The CDR3 runs to 15 residues. CDR3 nucleotide sequence: TGTGCCAGTAAGGAAGGGAGGGGGTCCACAGATACGCAGTATTTT. Amino acid sequence: CASKEGRGSTDTQYF. The full variable domain, rest sourced from reference TRBV19 and TRBJ2-3, is DGGITQSPKYLFRKEGQNVTLSCEQNLNHDAMYWYRQDPGQGLRLIYYSQIVNDFQKGDIAEGYSVSREKKESFPLTVTSAQKNPTAFYLCASKEGRGSTDTQYFGPGTRLTVL.

This clonotype occurred many times. The rearrangement joins TRBV7-9 to TRBJ2-3; possible D gene TRBD2, 6 bases. Looked up from germline, CDR1 is SEHNR and CDR2 is FQNEAQ (reference sequence). V was trimmed by 1 base and J by 2 bases, leaving 7 bases between them. CDR3 length: 14 residues. This CDR3 reads CASSLGGATDTQYF. The CDR3 DNA reads TGTGCCAGCAGCTTAGGCGGGGCCACAGATACGCAGTATTTT.

This rearrangement joins TRBV7-9 to TRBJ1-1; D may be TRBD1 (6 bases). The CDR3 spans 12 residues. V was shortened by 1 base and J by 10 bases, with 10 bases between the two germline ends. CDR1 and CDR2 from the germline V gene are SEHNR and FQNEAQ (reference sequence). CDR3 sequence: CASSLGGGRAFF. DNA for the CDR3: TGTGCCAGCAGCTTAGGTGGGGGGCGAGCTTTCTTT.

V gene TRBV5-1 combines with J gene TRBJ2-1; 7 bases fit TRBD1. The V and J ends lost 6 bases and 8 bases, in that order; junction bases with no gene match: 5. This CDR3 has 12 residues. Germline-derived CDR1 and CDR2 are SGHRS and YFSETQ. CDR3 coding DNA: TGCGCCAGCACCAGGGGGAATGATGAGCAGTTCTTC. Encoded protein: CASTRGNDEQFF.

In this sample, this clonotype turned up a few times. The V call is TRBV7-8, the J call TRBJ1-2; TRBD1 matches 8 bases. The germline gives CDR1 SGHVS, CDR2 FQNEAQ. The junction had 8 bases not matched to a gene; V was cut back by 2 bases and J by 6 bases. CDR3 length: 15 amino acids. CDR3 protein: CASSLSRTGLDGYTF. The CDR3, as DNA: TGTGCCAGCAGCTTAAGCCGGACAGGGCTCGATGGCTACACCTTC.

This clonotype occurred a few times. This chain links TRBV7-2 with TRBJ2-1, with 8 bases lining up with TRBD2. V shed 8 bases and J 9 bases; nucleotides not matched to a gene: 15. Looked up from germline, CDR1 is SGHTA and CDR2 is FQGNSA. This CDR3 is 15 amino acids long. CDR3 in amino acids: CASRQAGLGGTEQFF. CDR3 nucleotides: TGTGCCAGCCGTCAGGCGGGACTAGGGGGGACTGAGCAGTTCTTC.

Remarks on this clonotype: One end of the junction fails to match germline, which may point to a read error. This chain connects TRBV7-2 to TRBJ2-5, with unresolved D. The germline V gene has CDR1 SGHTA and CDR2 FQGNSA. The CDR3 runs to 11 residues. CDR3 nucleotide sequence: TGTGCCAGTAGCTTATTTTGGACCCAGTACTTC. Its translation: CASSLFWTQYF.

This clonotype was observed a few times. The CDR3 loop is CASSPTDRDHEQYF. CDR3 DNA sequence: TGTGCCAGCTCACCGACCGACAGGGATCACGAGCAGTACTTC. The V and J genes are TRBV18 and TRBJ2-7; 7 nucleotides line up with TRBD1. J gave up 5 bases and V 3 bases, and 7 bases lay outside the gene matches. CDR1 is KGHSH and CDR2 is LQKENI in the germline V gene. The CDR3 consists of 14 residues.

The J gene is TRBJ1-1, the V gene TRBV7-2, with D uncertain. V was shortened by 5 bases and J by 4 bases, with 14 bases between the two germline ends. Germline CDR1 is SGHTA and CDR2 is FQGNSA. The CDR3 sequence is 14 residues long. The CDR3 sequence is CASSRGPLSTEAFF. CDR3 coding DNA: TGTGCCAGCAGCCGCGGGCCGTTGAGCACTGAAGCTTTCTTT.